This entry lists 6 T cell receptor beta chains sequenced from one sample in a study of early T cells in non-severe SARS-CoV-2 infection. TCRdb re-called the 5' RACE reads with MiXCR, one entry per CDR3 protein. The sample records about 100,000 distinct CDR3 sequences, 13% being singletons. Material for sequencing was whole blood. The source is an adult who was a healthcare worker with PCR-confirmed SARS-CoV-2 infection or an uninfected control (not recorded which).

The CDR3 loop is CASRDSRSGNTIYF. In nucleotides, the CDR3 is TGTGCCAGCAGGGATAGTCGCTCTGGAAACACCATATATTTT. This chain connects TRBV28 to TRBJ1-3; no definite D call. The CDR3 has 14 amino acids. The germline V and J ends were trimmed by 6 bases and 0 bases, with 9 bases remaining between them. CDR1 is MDHEN, CDR2 SYDVKM, per germline.

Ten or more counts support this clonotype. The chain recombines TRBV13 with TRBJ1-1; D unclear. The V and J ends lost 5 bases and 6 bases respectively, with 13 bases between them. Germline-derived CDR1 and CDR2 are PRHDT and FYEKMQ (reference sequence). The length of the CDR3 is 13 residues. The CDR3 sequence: CASSPTPDSEAFF. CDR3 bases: TGTGCCAGCAGCCCCACCCCGGATTCTGAAGCTTTCTTT. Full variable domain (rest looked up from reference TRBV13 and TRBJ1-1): AAGVIQSPRHLIKEKRETATLKCYPIPRHDTVYWYQQGPGQDPQFLISFYEKMQSDKGSIPDRFSAQQFSDYHSELNMSSLELGDSALYFCASSPTPDSEAFFGQGTRLTVV.

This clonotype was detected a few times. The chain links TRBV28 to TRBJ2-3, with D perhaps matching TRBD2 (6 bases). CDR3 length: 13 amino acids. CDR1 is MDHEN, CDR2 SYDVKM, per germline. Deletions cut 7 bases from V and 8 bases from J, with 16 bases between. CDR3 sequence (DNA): TGTGCCAGCATGATAGCGGTCCCTCCTACGCAGTATTTT. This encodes CASMIAVPPTQYF.

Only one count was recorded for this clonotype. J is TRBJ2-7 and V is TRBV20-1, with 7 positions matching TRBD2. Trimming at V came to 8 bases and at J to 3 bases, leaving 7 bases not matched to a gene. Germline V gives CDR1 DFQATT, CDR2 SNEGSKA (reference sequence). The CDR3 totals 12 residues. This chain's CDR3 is CSLGEGRYEQYF. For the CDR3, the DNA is TGCAGTCTGGGGGAGGGCCGCTACGAGCAGTACTTC.

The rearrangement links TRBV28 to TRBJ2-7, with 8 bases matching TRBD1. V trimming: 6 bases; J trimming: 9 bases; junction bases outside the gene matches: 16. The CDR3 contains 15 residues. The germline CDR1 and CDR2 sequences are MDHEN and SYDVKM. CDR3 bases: TGTGCCAGCAGCCTCCGGGACAGGTATATTTATGGGCAGTACTTC. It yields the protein CASSLRDRYIYGQYF.

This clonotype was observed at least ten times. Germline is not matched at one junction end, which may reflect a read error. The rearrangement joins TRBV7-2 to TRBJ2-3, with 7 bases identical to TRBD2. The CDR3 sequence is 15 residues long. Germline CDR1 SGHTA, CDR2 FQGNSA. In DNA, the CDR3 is TGTGCCAGCAGCTTAGCGAGCGGGGCCACATATACGCAGTATTTT. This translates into CASSLASGATYTQYF.